Judged by abundance, the clone carrying this T cell receptor beta chain is medium-sized (0.01 to 0.1%). The sample belongs to a study of spatial heterogeneity in lung cancer. Study-level background: The average appearance count of each unique TCR and UMI combination in raw reads was more than ten.

Time point noted: sample taken at primary tumor resection. No cell sorting; template was whole RNA from tumor, lung tissue or PBMC. TCRdb re-called the 5' RACE reads through MiXCR, storing one row per CDR3 protein. The sample has about 12,000 distinct CDR3 sequences, roughly an eighth seen once. After removal of 4 bases from V and 9 bases from J, the junction contained 15 bases not matched to a gene. The CDR3 has 14 amino acids. Germline CDR1 reads SQVTM; CDR2 reads ANQGSEA. This rearrangement joins TRBV29-1 to TRBJ2-7; 7 bases match TRBD2. The receptor was isolated from a female donor with early-stage non-small cell lung cancer. The material sequenced was PBMCs, taken at surgery. The CDR3 region is CSVAATSEKWGQYF. The DNA of the CDR3 is TGCAGCGTTGCGGCAACTAGCGAAAAGTGGGGGCAGTACTTC.